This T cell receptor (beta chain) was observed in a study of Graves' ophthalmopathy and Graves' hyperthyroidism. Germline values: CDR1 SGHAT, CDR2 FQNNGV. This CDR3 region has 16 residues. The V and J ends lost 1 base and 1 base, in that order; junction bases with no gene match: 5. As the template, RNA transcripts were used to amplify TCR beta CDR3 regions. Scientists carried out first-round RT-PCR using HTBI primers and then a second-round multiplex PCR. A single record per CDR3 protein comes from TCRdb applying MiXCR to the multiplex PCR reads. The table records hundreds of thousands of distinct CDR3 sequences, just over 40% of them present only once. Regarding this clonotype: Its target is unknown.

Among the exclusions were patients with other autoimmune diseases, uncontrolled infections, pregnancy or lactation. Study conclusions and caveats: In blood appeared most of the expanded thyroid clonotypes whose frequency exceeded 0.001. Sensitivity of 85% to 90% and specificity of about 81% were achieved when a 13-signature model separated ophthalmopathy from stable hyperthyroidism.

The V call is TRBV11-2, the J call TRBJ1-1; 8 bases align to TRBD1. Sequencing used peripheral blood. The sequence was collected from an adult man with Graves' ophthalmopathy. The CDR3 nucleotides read TGTGCCAGCAGCTTAGTCGCAGGGGGCCAGAACACTGAAGCTTTCTTT. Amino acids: CASSLVAGGQNTEAFF.